Listed below are T cell receptor beta chains from one sample, sequenced in a study of T cell responses to AZD1222 COVID-19 vaccine. This table comes from immunoSEQ multiplex PCR, and its TCRdb copy is limited to in-frame clones, with some not included. The data contain about 160,000 clones, roughly nine tenths of them singletons. The sequencing here drew on peripheral blood, taken 28 days after the second AZD1222 dose. These receptors originate from an adult who received the AZD1222 COVID-19 vaccine. CDR3s include the opening cysteine and the closing phenylalanine or tryptophan. Fields, in order: clone size, V gene, J gene, D gene, CDR3 DNA, CDR3 protein. D genes are given only for firm matches. Rows give clone size only sometimes, using once, few, many, or a class for an expanded clone.

size: .
V: TRBV12-3/TRBV12-4
J: TRBJ1-4
D: .
DNA: TGTGCCAGCAGTTTCGGCCTACAGGGAAAACTGTTTTTT
CDR3: CASSFGLQGKLFF

size: .
V: TRBV6-5
J: TRBJ2-7
D: .
DNA: TGTGCCAGCAACCCTGGACTGGACGGGACCTACGAGCAGTACTTC
CDR3: CASNPGLDGTYEQYF

size: few
V: TRBV2
J: TRBJ2-1
D: TRBD2
DNA: TGTGCCAGCAGTACAGGACTAGCGGAGGACAATGAGCAGTTCTTC
CDR3: CASSTGLAEDNEQFF

size: .
V: TRBV9
J: TRBJ2-5
D: TRBD1
DNA: TGTGCCAGCAGTGAACGACAGGGGGGATCCCGGGGGACCCAGTACTTC
CDR3: CASSERQGGSRGTQYF

size: .
V: TRBV5-1
J: TRBJ2-7
D: .
DNA: TGCGCCAGCAGCCCAGACGACACTTACGAGCAGTACTTC
CDR3: CASSPDDTYEQYF

size: .
V: TRBV6-6
J: TRBJ2-2
D: .
DNA: TGTGCCAGCAGTACAGGGACCCTGAACACCGGGGAGCTGTTTTTT
CDR3: CASSTGTLNTGELFF

size: .
V: TRBV4-1
J: TRBJ2-2
D: .
DNA: TGCGCCAGCAGCTCCGCCCCGGGGGACACCGGGGAGCTGTTTTTT
CDR3: CASSSAPGDTGELFF

size: .
V: TRBV5-1
J: TRBJ2-1
D: TRBD2
DNA: TGCGCCAGCAGCTTGGATGCCGGGAGGGCCTCCAATGAGCAGTTCTTC
CDR3: CASSLDAGRASNEQFF

size: once
V: TRBV4-2
J: TRBJ2-1
D: .
DNA: TGTGCCAGCAGCCCCCGAACCTACAATGAGCAGTTCTTC
CDR3: CASSPRTYNEQFF

size: .
V: TRBV28
J: TRBJ2-5
D: .
DNA: TGTGCCAGCAGTTTAATACAAGCAGAGACCCAGTACTTC
CDR3: CASSLIQAETQYF

size: .
V: TRBV9
J: TRBJ1-5
D: .
DNA: TGTGCCAGCAGCGTACGGGATCATCAGCCCCAGCATTTT
CDR3: CASSVRDHQPQHF

size: once
V: TRBV5-1
J: TRBJ2-4
D: TRBD2
DNA: TGCGCCAGCAGAGAGGGACTAGCGGGGGGAAACATTCAGTACTTC
CDR3: CASREGLAGGNIQYF

size: .
V: TRBV19
J: TRBJ1-2
D: .
DNA: TGTGCCAGTAGCCCTTCGTCAGGGATGGGGTATGGCTACACCTTC
CDR3: CASSPSSGMGYGYTF

size: .
V: TRBV19
J: TRBJ2-7
D: TRBD1
DNA: TGTGCCAGTAGTACGGATCCCTACGACAGGGGCTTAGACGAGCAGTACTTC
CDR3: CASSTDPYDRGLDEQYF

size: .
V: TRBV2
J: TRBJ1-5
D: TRBD1
DNA: TGTGCCAGCAGTAGGACAGGGCGGGTGGCCCAGCATTTT
CDR3: CASSRTGRVAQHF

size: .
V: TRBV28
J: TRBJ2-7
D: TRBD1
DNA: TGTGCCAGCAGTTGGGACAGGTCGTCCTACGAGCAGTACTTC
CDR3: CASSWDRSSYEQYF

size: few
V: TRBV6-5
J: TRBJ1-2
D: .
DNA: TGTGCCAGTACGACAGATAACTATGGCTACACCTTC
CDR3: CASTTDNYGYTF

size: few
V: TRBV11-3
J: TRBJ2-7
D: .
DNA: TGTGCCAGCAGCCCCGGTTGGAATGGCGAGCAGTACTTC
CDR3: CASSPGWNGEQYF

size: .
V: TRBV4-1
J: TRBJ2-1
D: .
DNA: TGCGCCAGCAGCCCGAACTTATACAACGGGGGTGAGCAGTTCTTC
CDR3: CASSPNLYNGGEQFF

size: .
V: TRBV4-1
J: TRBJ1-1
D: .
DNA: TGCGCCAGCAGCCAAGTCGGCAGGGGAGACACTGAAGCTTTCTTT
CDR3: CASSQVGRGDTEAFF

size: .
V: TRBV3-1/TRBV3-2
J: TRBJ1-3
D: .
DNA: TGTGCCAGCAGCCACTCTGGAAACACCATATATTTT
CDR3: CASSHSGNTIYF

size: .
V: TRBV9
J: TRBJ1-3
D: .
DNA: TGTGCCAGCAGCGTAGGGCCTGGCTCTGGAAACACCATATATTTT
CDR3: CASSVGPGSGNTIYF

size: .
V: TRBV4-3
J: TRBJ1-1
D: .
DNA: TGCGCCAGCAGCCAGGGAGAGAACACTGAAGCTTTCTTT
CDR3: CASSQGENTEAFF

size: .
V: TRBV6-4
J: TRBJ1-6
D: .
DNA: TGTGCCAGCAGGTCGGGAAATTATAATTCACCCCTCCACTTT
CDR3: CASRSGNYNSPLHF

size: once
V: TRBV5-6
J: TRBJ2-7
D: .
DNA: TGTGCCAGCAGCTTGTCTTCAGAGAGTTCGTCGTACTTC
CDR3: CASSLSSESSSYF

size: .
V: TRBV19
J: TRBJ1-1
D: .
DNA: TGTGCCAGTAGTATAGATGGCAGGAAGAACACTGAAGCTTTCTTT
CDR3: CASSIDGRKNTEAFF

size: .
V: TRBV4-3
J: TRBJ2-3
D: .
DNA: TGCGCCAGCAGCCACGATAGCGAGGATGCGGTAAATACGCAGTATTTT
CDR3: CASSHDSEDAVNTQYF

size: .
V: TRBV6-5
J: TRBJ1-3
D: TRBD1
DNA: TGTGCCAGCAGCCGGACAGGGGTCGGTGGAAACACCATATATTTT
CDR3: CASSRTGVGGNTIYF

size: .
V: TRBV2
J: TRBJ1-4
D: .
DNA: TGTGCCAGCAGGGGTAGGACGGGGGGAGAAAAACTGTTTTTT
CDR3: CASRGRTGGEKLFF

size: .
V: TRBV6-5
J: TRBJ1-6
D: .
DNA: TGTGCCAGCAGTTACCTCGGGTCACCCCTCCACTTT
CDR3: CASSYLGSPLHF

size: .
V: TRBV30
J: TRBJ2-1
D: .
DNA: TGTGCCTGGAGTGCGACAGGCCATGAGCAGTTCTTC
CDR3: CAWSATGHEQFF

size: .
V: TRBV30
J: TRBJ1-2
D: .
DNA: TGTGCCTGGACAAAAAGACTTGGGCAGGGGAATTATGGCTACACCTTC
CDR3: CAWTKRLGQGNYGYTF

size: .
V: TRBV11-2
J: TRBJ2-2
D: TRBD2
DNA: TGTGCCAGCGAATCTAGCGGGAGGAGCGGGGAGCTGTTTTTT
CDR3: CASESSGRSGELFF

size: .
V: TRBV2
J: TRBJ2-7
D: TRBD2
DNA: TGTGCCAGCGCTAACAAGCGGGAGGATTTCGAGCAGTACTTC
CDR3: CASANKREDFEQYF

size: .
V: TRBV9
J: TRBJ2-2
D: .
DNA: TGTGCCAGCAGCGTAGAGGTCCTCAAGGACGGGGAGCTGTTTTTT
CDR3: CASSVEVLKDGELFF

size: .
V: TRBV3-1/TRBV3-2
J: TRBJ1-3
D: .
DNA: TGTGCCAGCAGCCAAGAGGTGAGGGGACCCTCTTCTGGAAACACCATATATTTT
CDR3: CASSQEVRGPSSGNTIYF

size: .
V: TRBV9
J: TRBJ1-2
D: .
DNA: TGTGCCAGCAGCGTAGTCAGCTCTAACTATGGCTACACCTTC
CDR3: CASSVVSSNYGYTF

size: .
V: TRBV6-6
J: TRBJ1-2
D: .
DNA: TGTGCCAGCAGTTACTCAGGAGACACGGCTATGAGGCACACCTTC
CDR3: CASSYSGDTAMRHTF

size: .
V: TRBV7-9
J: TRBJ1-1
D: .
DNA: TGTGCCAGCAGCGGAGGAAACACTGAAGCTTTCTTT
CDR3: CASSGGNTEAFF

size: .
V: TRBV5-1
J: TRBJ2-7
D: TRBD2
DNA: TGCGCCAGCAGCGCCGGACTAGCGGGAGTCGACGAGCAGTACTTC
CDR3: CASSAGLAGVDEQYF

size: once
V: TRBV7-2
J: TRBJ1-2
D: .
DNA: TGTGCCAGCAGCTCAAGGACAGAAAACTATGGCTACACCTTC
CDR3: CASSSRTENYGYTF

size: once
V: TRBV6-2/TRBV6-3
J: TRBJ2-2
D: TRBD2
DNA: TGTGCCAGCAGTTACTCTAGCGGGGAAGTCGGGGAGCTGTTTTTT
CDR3: CASSYSSGEVGELFF

size: .
V: TRBV28
J: TRBJ1-2
D: .
DNA: TGTGCCAGCAGTTACCTAGGAGGAGGCTACACCTTC
CDR3: CASSYLGGGYTF